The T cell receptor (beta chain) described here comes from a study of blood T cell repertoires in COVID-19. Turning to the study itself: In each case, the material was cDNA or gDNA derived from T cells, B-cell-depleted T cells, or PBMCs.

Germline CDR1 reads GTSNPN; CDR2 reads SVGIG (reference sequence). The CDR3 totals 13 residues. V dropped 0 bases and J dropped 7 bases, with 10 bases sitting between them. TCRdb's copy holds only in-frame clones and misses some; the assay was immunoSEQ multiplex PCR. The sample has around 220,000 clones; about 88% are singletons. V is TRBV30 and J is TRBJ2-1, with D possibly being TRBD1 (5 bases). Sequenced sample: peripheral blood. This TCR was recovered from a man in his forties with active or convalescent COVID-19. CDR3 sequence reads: CAWSVPAGNEQFF. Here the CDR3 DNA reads TGTGCCTGGAGTGTACCGGCAGGGAATGAGCAGTTCTTC. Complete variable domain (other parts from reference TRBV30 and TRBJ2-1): SQTIHQWPATLVQPVGSPLSLECTVEGTSNPNLYWYRQAAGRGLQLLFYSVGIGQISSEVPQNLSASRPQDRQFILSSKKLLLSDSGFYLCAWSVPAGNEQFFGPGTRLTVL.